Shown below are 19 T cell receptor beta chains from a single sample sequenced in a study of CD8 T cells in Susac syndrome. It was with random hexamers that roughly 0.5 to 1 ug RNA was reverse transcribed. TCRdb used MiXCR to reprocess the immunoSEQ multiplex PCR reads, holding one entry per CDR3 protein. The data show 150,000 to 200,000 distinct CDR3 sequences, about 95% seen once. The specimen was CD4+ T cells from PBMCs. These TCRs come from a human donor in good health.

A single count supports this clonotype. CDR3 in amino acids: CASSPGLSSGANVLTF. Written as DNA, the CDR3 is TGTGCCAGCAGTCCCGGACTGTCCTCTGGGGCCAACGTCCTGACTTTC. The chain uses TRBV27 and TRBJ2-6, with D tentatively TRBD2 (5 bases). Germline-derived CDR1 and CDR2 are MNHEY and SMNVEV (reference sequence). V lost 5 bases and J lost 0, with 11 bases in between. The CDR3 extends over 16 amino acids.

This chain connects TRBV19 to TRBJ2-6, with TRBD1 matching over 7 bases. The CDR3 has 14 residues. Per the germline V gene, CDR1 is LNHDA and CDR2 is SQIVND (reference sequence). V shed 8 bases, J shed 4 bases, and the junction held 5 bases outside the gene matches. In DNA form, the CDR3 reads TGTGCCAGTGCGGACAGGACAGGGGCCAACGTCCTGACTTTC. This sequence encodes CASADRTGANVLTF.

This clonotype was detected once. The chain carries TRBV19 and TRBJ1-5; maybe TRBD1 (5 bases). V lost 10 bases and J lost 3, with 16 bases in between. The germline V gene encodes CDR1 LNHDA and CDR2 SQIVND (reference sequence). The CDR3 is 14 residues long. Here the CDR3 DNA reads TGTGCCACCCAATTCGGAGGGGCCAATCAGCCCCAGCATTTT. Its translation is CATQFGGANQPQHF.

The V gene is TRBV6-2 or TRBV6-3, the J gene TRBJ2-7; 11 nucleotides agree with TRBD2. Germline assignment: CDR1 MNHEY and CDR2 SVGEGT. The CDR3 is 15 residues long. Unmatched junction bases numbered 6, after V lost 6 bases and J lost 2 bases. CDR3 loop: CASRRGTSGAYEQYF. In DNA form, the CDR3 reads TGTGCCAGCAGGAGAGGGACTAGCGGAGCCTACGAGCAGTACTTC.

The chain combines TRBV10-3 with TRBJ2-7; 8 nucleotides line up with TRBD1. From germline, CDR1 is ENHRY and CDR2 SYGVKD. Losses at the gene ends were 0 bases for V and 0 bases for J; bases not matched to a gene: 7. CDR3 size: 17 residues. CDR3 protein: CAISESAGGPSSYEQYF. DNA for the CDR3: TGTGCCATCAGTGAGTCGGCAGGGGGCCCCTCCTCCTACGAGCAGTACTTC.

The chain joins TRBV27 to TRBJ2-1; 12 nucleotides match TRBD2. The CDR3 is 15 residues long. Germline V gene sequence: CDR1 MNHEY, CDR2 SMNVEV (reference sequence). V dropped 4 bases and J dropped 7; count of bases not matched to a gene: 5. The CDR3 loop reads CASSSSGGAANEQFF. CDR3 bases: TGTGCCAGCAGTTCTAGCGGGGGGGCCGCAAATGAGCAGTTCTTC.

The rearrangement uses TRBV7-2 and TRBJ1-2; TRBD1 is a possible D gene (5 bases). With 5 bases removed from V and 1 base from J, the gap between germline ends came to 11 bases. CDR1 SGHTA and CDR2 FQGNSA come from the germline V gene. There are 14 residues in the CDR3. The CDR3 coding sequence is TGTGCCAGCAGCCGTATGACAGTTAACTATGGCTACACCTTC. Translating it yields CASSRMTVNYGYTF.

V gene TRBV7-2 combines with J gene TRBJ2-7; D possibly corresponds to TRBD2 (5 bases). The V end was cut by 1 base, the J end by 3 bases, with 10 bases between. In germline, CDR1 is SGHTA, CDR2 FQGNSA. The CDR3 length is 14 residues. For the CDR3, the DNA is TGTGCCAGCAGCTTAGTTCCCGAGGGCTACGAGCAGTACTTC. Protein sequence: CASSLVPEGYEQYF.

In nucleotides, the CDR3 is TGTGCCAGCAGTGCGACAGGGCGGCAGCCCCAGCATTTT. Its protein is CASSATGRQPQHF. This rearrangement joins TRBV6-5 to TRBJ1-5; 7 bases align to TRBD1. This CDR3 has 13 residues. Germline V lookup: CDR1 MNHEY, CDR2 SVGAGI. Trimming took 5 bases from V and 7 from J; bases not matched to a gene: 5.

This clonotype appeared a single time. The gene calls are TRBV29-1 and TRBJ2-7; D is unresolved. Germline V CDR1 and CDR2: SQVTM, ANQGSEA. The germline V and J ends were trimmed by 4 bases and 0 bases, with 10 bases remaining between them. CDR3 length: 13 amino acids. Written as DNA, the CDR3 is TGCAGCGTTGTACGTGGCCACTCCTACGAGCAGTACTTC. Translating it yields CSVVRGHSYEQYF.

The chain employs TRBV29-1 and TRBJ2-7; weak D call: TRBD1 (5 bases). Germline V gives CDR1 SQVTM, CDR2 ANQGSEA. The CDR3 consists of 12 residues. V was trimmed by 2 bases and J by 6 bases, leaving 11 bases between them. As DNA, the CDR3 is TGCAGCGTTGAAAAGACAAGGGGCGAGCAGTACTTC. Its protein is CSVEKTRGEQYF.

This sequence joins TRBV9 and TRBJ1-5; unclear D gene. Deletions cut 0 bases from V and 2 bases from J, with 6 bases between. Germline values: CDR1 SGDLS, CDR2 YYNGEE. This CDR3 comprises 14 residues. The CDR3 region has the DNA TGTGCCAGCAGCGTAGGCCAGGGCAATCAGCCCCAGCATTTT. Its protein product is CASSVGQGNQPQHF.

The chain has TRBV29-1 and TRBJ2-1; tentatively, D is TRBD1 (5 bases). The germline V gene encodes CDR1 SQVTM and CDR2 ANQGSEA. V shed 6 bases and J shed 0 bases, with 12 bases lying between them. The CDR3 contains 14 residues. The CDR3 is CSVLKTASYNEQFF. The CDR3 DNA follows: TGCAGCGTCCTCAAGACAGCCTCCTACAATGAGCAGTTCTTC.

The genes are TRBV4-1 and TRBJ1-4; D not certain. Germline-derived CDR1 and CDR2 are MGHRA and YSYEKL. The V end lost 2 bases, the J end lost 4 bases, and 5 bases lay between the germline ends. This CDR3 has 13 residues. The DNA of the CDR3 is TGCGCCAGCAGCCAATTCCGTAATGAAAAACTGTTTTTT. Translation: CASSQFRNEKLFF.

This chain uses TRBV15 with TRBJ1-5; 7 bases align to TRBD1. This CDR3 contains 14 residues. The germline CDR1 and CDR2 sequences are LNHNV and YYDKDF (reference sequence). V shed 2 bases, J shed 5 bases, and the junction held 3 bases outside the gene matches. The CDR3 protein is CATSRNRGDQPQHF. DNA of the CDR3: TGTGCCACCAGCAGAAACAGGGGCGATCAGCCCCAGCATTTT.

The J gene is TRBJ1-1, the V gene TRBV29-1, with D tentatively TRBD1 (5 bases). Germline loops: CDR1 SQVTM, CDR2 ANQGSEA. V was pared by 3 bases and J by 5 bases, with 7 bases between. The CDR3 sequence is 11 residues long. In DNA form, the CDR3 reads TGCAGCGTTGAGGAGGGGACTGAAGCTTTCTTT. Translation: CSVEEGTEAFF.

The chain uses TRBV9 and TRBJ1-1; D perhaps matches TRBD1 (6 bases). The CDR3 runs 13 residues. Trimming removed 0 bases at V and 10 bases at J, with 13 bases between. From germline, CDR1 is SGDLS and CDR2 YYNGEE. CDR3 in amino acids: CASSVERGGLAFF. CDR3 bases: TGTGCCAGCAGCGTAGAAAGGGGGGGCTTAGCTTTCTTT.

The CDR3 nucleotides read TGTGCCAGCAGCTCGTATAGGGACATAGACACCGGGGAGCTGTTTTTT. This codes for CASSSYRDIDTGELFF. The rearrangement joins TRBV7-9 to TRBJ2-2, with a tentative D call TRBD1 (6 bases). The V end lost 4 bases, the J end lost 3 bases, and 15 bases lay between the germline ends. Germline loops: CDR1 SEHNR, CDR2 FQNEAQ (reference sequence). This CDR3 has 16 amino acids.

J is TRBJ2-7 and V is TRBV21-1; the listed D gene, TRBD1, was not tested against the DNA. TRBV21-1 is annotated as a pseudogene. The CDR3 consists of 14 residues. CDR3 sequence reads: CASSKRQEFYEQYF. CDR3 DNA: TGTGCCAGCAGCAAGAGACAGGAATTCTACGAGCAGTACTTC.